This TCR beta chain was retrieved from a study of shared clonotypes between healthy human individuals. Profiling relied on immunoSEQ multiplex PCR, and the TCRdb table lists in-frame clones only, not all of them. Here the sample spans approximately 400,000 clones, about 96% being singletons. This clone was seen just once. The sequence was obtained from a man younger than 45 in good health. Material for sequencing was memory CD8+ T cells sorted from blood. The subset is: CD45RO+ cells pooled with CCR7-negative TemRA cells.

CDR3 DNA sequence: TGCGCCAGCAGCTCCTTGACAGGGGAGAGGAATTCACCCCTCCACTTT. It translates to CASSSLTGERNSPLHF. The gene calls are TRBV5-1 and TRBJ1-6; the match to TRBD1 covers 8 bases. Looked up from germline, CDR1 is SGHRS and CDR2 is YFSETQ. V lost 3 bases, J lost 7 bases, and 9 bases stayed unmatched. The CDR3 is made up of 16 amino acids.